These 14 T cell receptor beta chains were sequenced from one sample in a study of T cells in Graves' hyperthyroidism and ophthalmopathy. Authors of the study amplified TCR beta CDR3 regions from RNA transcripts. RT-PCR in the first round (using the HTBI primer set) targeted the TCR CDR3. TCRdb ran MiXCR on the multiplex PCR reads and lists one entry per CDR3 protein. The sample holds about 640,000 distinct CDR3 sequences; around 20% are singletons and the top ten take about 35%. Material: blood. Receptors originate from a young man with Graves' ophthalmopathy.

The V and J genes are TRBV28 and TRBJ2-7, with TRBD1 matching 11 bases. V was pared by 5 bases and J by 1 base, with 7 bases of the junction left unmatched. Germline-derived CDR1 and CDR2 are MDHEN and SYDVKM. The CDR3 loop spans 16 amino acids. The CDR3 DNA reads as TGTGCCAGCAGTCAAGCCGGGACAGGGGGATCCTACGAGCAGTACTTC. Its translation: CASSQAGTGGSYEQYF.

V usage is TRBV20-1 and J usage is TRBJ2-3; 9 nucleotides line up with TRBD1. CDR3 size: 13 residues. V lost 3 bases, J lost 5 bases, and 3 bases stayed unmatched. Germline V gene sequence: CDR1 DFQATT, CDR2 SNEGSKA (reference sequence). As DNA, the CDR3 is TGCAGTGCTAGCGGACAGGGGATAGATACGCAGTATTTT. This translates into CSASGQGIDTQYF.

The chain links TRBV29-1 to TRBJ2-3, with 7 bases aligning to TRBD1. The V segment lost 3 bases and the J segment 2 bases; nucleotides outside the gene matches: 8. The CDR3 loop spans 15 amino acids. Per the germline V gene, CDR1 is SQVTM and CDR2 is ANQGSEA. The CDR3 bases are TGCAGCGTTGAGGATCAAAGGGGGCTCACAGATACGCAGTATTTT. Its protein is CSVEDQRGLTDTQYF.

The chain joins TRBV29-1 to TRBJ2-3; D might be TRBD1 (6 bases). The CDR3 is 18 residues long. In germline, CDR1 is SQVTM, CDR2 ANQGSEA. Trimming removed 0 bases from V and 6 bases from J, with 25 bases in between. The DNA of the CDR3 is TGCAGCGTTGAAGATCAGGGGAGCGCGAGTCTTTTATGGGATACGCAGTATTTT. Amino acids: CSVEDQGSASLLWDTQYF.

In this sample, this clonotype turned up a few times. The CDR3: CASSQKSRATNQETQYF. CDR3 in DNA: TGTGCCAGCAGCCAAAAGAGCAGGGCGACAAACCAAGAGACCCAGTACTTC. V and J are TRBV11-2 and TRBJ2-5; tentative D call: TRBD1 (5 bases). CDR1 and CDR2 (germline): SGHAT, FQNNGV. This CDR3 has 17 residues. Trimming removed 5 bases from V and 0 bases from J, with 19 bases in between.

This clonotype was seen at least ten times. The chain's CDR3 is CASRGYMNTEAFF. The CDR3 DNA reads as TGTGCCAGCAGAGGCTACATGAACACTGAAGCTTTCTTT. The chain recombines TRBV27 with TRBJ1-1; D gene ambiguous. From germline, CDR1 is MNHEY and CDR2 SMNVEV (reference sequence). V was clipped by 6 bases and J by 0 bases, with 8 bases between them. This CDR3 spans 13 amino acids.

To note about this clonotype: Relative to the germline gene, one junction end is altered; a read error may explain this. The chain couples TRBV12-3 or TRBV12-4 to TRBJ2-3; D perhaps matches TRBD2 (5 bases). This CDR3 region has 14 residues. CDR3 DNA sequence: TGTGCCGGCAGTTTTGGCGGGTCAACAGATACGCAGTATTTT. It codes for CAGSFGGSTDTQYF.

This clonotype was recorded a few times. This sequence joins TRBV29-1 and TRBJ2-5, with TRBD1 as a possible D gene (6 bases). The CDR3 is made up of 14 amino acids. CDR1 and CDR2 from the germline V gene are SQVTM and ANQGSEA. V was trimmed by 4 bases and J by 1 base, leaving 13 bases between them. This CDR3 is CSVGARGSQETQYF. The CDR3 DNA reads TGCAGCGTTGGGGCCAGGGGCTCCCAAGAGACCCAGTACTTC.

This clonotype has a handful of counts. The chain employs TRBV20-1 and TRBJ2-5; TRBD1 matches 8 bases. V gave up 5 bases and J gave up 5 bases; unmatched junction bases: 7. Germline V gene data show CDR1 as DFQATT and CDR2 as SNEGSKA (reference sequence). The CDR3 spans 13 residues. The CDR3 reads CSALQGARETQYF. CDR3 coding DNA: TGCAGTGCTCTCCAGGGGGCGCGGGAGACCCAGTACTTC.

This clonotype was seen a few times. V and J are TRBV20-1 and TRBJ2-7, with D maybe TRBD1 (5 bases). Germline V lookup: CDR1 DFQATT, CDR2 SNEGSKA (reference sequence). V lost 1 base and J 5 bases, leaving 18 bases between the germline ends. The CDR3 is 15 residues long. The CDR3 here is CSARGMGQISDEQYF. The CDR3 DNA sequence: TGCAGTGCTAGAGGAATGGGGCAGATTTCCGACGAGCAGTACTTC.

This clonotype was counted many times. The gene calls are TRBV28 and TRBJ2-2; D gene ambiguous. Trimming left V 6 bases short and J 6 bases short, with 8 bases between. The CDR3 runs 12 residues. Germline V gives CDR1 MDHEN, CDR2 SYDVKM. The CDR3 DNA sequence: TGTGCCAGCAGCCTCCGTTCCGGGGAGCTGTTTTTT. This sequence encodes CASSLRSGELFF.

The genes are TRBV4-1 and TRBJ2-7; D is possibly TRBD1 (5 bases). Trimming removed 0 bases at V and 6 bases at J, with 21 bases between. This CDR3 is built from 17 residues. Germline V gene sequence: CDR1 MGHRA, CDR2 YSYEKL. The CDR3 loop reads CASSQDRAGNPFREQYF. CDR3 nucleotide sequence: TGCGCCAGCAGCCAAGATCGGGCAGGGAACCCTTTTCGCGAGCAGTACTTC.

This chain uses TRBV27 with TRBJ1-4; 7 bases map to TRBD1. The V gene's germline CDR1 is MNHEY and CDR2 SMNVEV (reference sequence). V lost 7 bases to trimming and J lost 10 bases; unmatched junction nucleotides: 9. The CDR3 extends over 13 amino acids. The CDR3 DNA is TGTGCCAGCAAGCGGCAGGGGGAGGGAAAACTGTTTTTT. Amino acid sequence: CASKRQGEGKLFF.

In regard to this clonotype: A much larger clone sits a single nucleotide away, making a read error possible. The CDR3 is CTSSAGTGYSNQPQHF. CDR3 nucleotides: TGTACCAGCAGCGCGGGGACAGGATATAGCAATCAGCCCCAGCATTTT. The chain combines TRBV5-5 with TRBJ1-5; 8 bases are a match to TRBD1. The CDR3 has 16 amino acids. Germline V gene lookup returns CDR1 SGHKS and CDR2 YYEKEE (reference sequence).